The clone carrying this T cell receptor (beta chain) was seen ten or more times. The junction departs from germline at one end; a sequencing error may be responsible. This sample is part of a study of neurological immune-mediated disorders. The making of cDNA relied on 5'RACE with 10-nucleotide random UMIs. TCRdb recomputed calls from the 5' RACE reads with MiXCR, one row per CDR3 protein. The data show about 21,000 distinct CDR3 sequences, around 6.2% seen once. CDR1 and CDR2 from the germline V gene are SGHRS and YFSETQ. This CDR3 region has 15 residues. The chain uses TRBV5-1 and TRBJ1-1, with TRBD1 matching 7 bases. The sequence derives from a young man in good health. The sample taken for sequencing was CD8+ T cells from blood. CDR3 sequence: CASSLGWGQNSEAFF. CDR3 nucleotides: TGCGCCAGCAGCTTGGGCTGGGGACAGAACTCTGAAGCTTTCTTT. Based on the CDR3 plus reference TRBV5-1 and TRBJ1-1, the full variable domain is KAGVTQTPRYLIKTRGQQVTLSCSPISGHRSVSWYQQTPGQGLQFLFEYFSETQRNKGNFPGRFSGRQFSNSRSEMNVSTLELGDSALYLCASSLGWGQNSEAFFGQGTRLTVV.